The 24 T cell receptor beta chains below come from one sample, sequenced in a study of T cell responses to AZD1222 COVID-19 vaccine. The repertoire was sequenced with immunoSEQ multiplex PCR; TCRdb's copy has only in-frame clones and lacks some. Among around 120,000 clones listed, around 89% were seen once. This material consisted of peripheral blood, taken on day 0 of AZD1222 vaccination. Source of these receptors: an adult in good health.

The CDR3 loop is CASSLQGGSYEQYF. Written as DNA, the CDR3 is TGCGCCAGCAGCTTACAGGGGGGCTCCTACGAGCAGTACTTC. This rearrangement joins TRBV5-1 to TRBJ2-7, with 8 bases identical to TRBD1. The CDR3 contains 14 residues. Looked up from germline, CDR1 is SGHRS and CDR2 is YFSETQ. The ends lost 2 bases at V and 0 bases at J; junction bases unmatched: 1.

The chain combines TRBV19 with TRBJ2-7; TRBD2 is a possible D gene (6 bases). Trimming left V 10 bases short and J 2 bases short, with 15 bases between. There are 13 residues in the CDR3. Germline V gene lookup returns CDR1 LNHDA and CDR2 SQIVND (reference sequence). The CDR3 DNA follows: TGTGCCACCGCAAGGAGGGGACCCTACGAGCAGTACTTC. Protein sequence: CATARRGPYEQYF.

The rearrangement joins TRBV5-1 to TRBJ2-7; TRBD1 might be the D (8 bases). V lost 2 bases to trimming and J lost 3 bases, with 15 bases between them. Germline CDR1 is SGHRS and CDR2 is YFSETQ. This CDR3 has 15 amino acids. CDR3 coding DNA: TGCGCCAGCAGCTTTCAACAGGGGGGGCACTACGAGCAGTACTTC. This encodes CASSFQQGGHYEQYF.

The chain is built from TRBV27 and TRBJ1-5; 10 bases match TRBD1. The J segment lost 3 bases and the V segment lost 0 bases, leaving 2 bases of the junction unmatched. The CDR3 loop spans 16 amino acids. Germline CDR1 and CDR2: MNHEY and SMNVEV (reference sequence). As DNA, the CDR3 is TGTGCCAGCAGTTTATCGGGACAGGGGATCAATCAGCCCCAGCATTTT. It yields the protein CASSLSGQGINQPQHF.

The V call is TRBV4-3, the J call TRBJ2-2; 8 nucleotides align to TRBD2. Germline V gene data show CDR1 as LGHNA and CDR2 as YSLEER. The junction had 11 bases not matched to a gene; V was cut back by 2 bases and J by 0 bases. This CDR3 spans 19 amino acids. This chain's CDR3 is CASSQTVPGGMTNTGELFF. CDR3 bases: TGCGCCAGCAGCCAAACGGTCCCGGGGGGGATGACGAACACCGGGGAGCTGTTTTTT.

Note on this clone: This sample also contains other DNA sequences that code for the same CDR3. CDR3 coding DNA: TGCGCCAGCAGCTTGGCCGGGACGCGCACAGATACGCAGTATTTT. Translation gives CASSLAGTRTDTQYF. The genes are TRBV5-1 and TRBJ2-3, with D perhaps given as TRBD1 or TRBD2 (5 bases each). This CDR3 comprises 15 residues. CDR1 and CDR2 (germline): SGHRS, YFSETQ. The V end lost 0 bases, the J end lost 1 base, and 9 bases lay between the germline ends. Based on the CDR3 plus reference TRBV5-1 and TRBJ2-3, the full variable domain is KAGVTQTPRYLIKTRGQQVTLSCSPISGHRSVSWYQQTPGQGLQFLFEYFSETQRNKGNFPGRFSGRQFSNSRSEMNVSTLELGDSALYLCASSLAGTRTDTQYFGPGTRLTVL.

The chain employs TRBV9 and TRBJ1-1, with a possible D match to TRBD1 (6 bases). Germline lookup yields CDR1 SGDLS and CDR2 YYNGEE. V shed 0 bases and J shed 1 base, with 16 bases lying between them. The CDR3 loop spans 17 amino acids. CDR3 region: CASSVAGEGWTNTEAFF. The DNA of the CDR3 is TGTGCCAGCAGCGTAGCAGGGGAGGGTTGGACGAACACTGAAGCTTTCTTT.

The rearrangement links TRBV19 to TRBJ1-5; D gene ambiguous. Trimming took off 7 bases at V and 2 bases at J, with 15 bases between the two ends. Germline V gene data show CDR1 as LNHDA and CDR2 as SQIVND (reference sequence). This CDR3 spans 15 amino acids. The chain's CDR3 is CASTLTGSGNQPQHF. The CDR3 bases are TGTGCCAGTACCCTAACGGGGAGCGGCAATCAGCCCCAGCATTTT.

This clone was observed once. V and J are TRBV6-5 and TRBJ1-5; D remains unclear. The CDR3 is 16 residues long. Germline lookup yields CDR1 MNHEY and CDR2 SVGAGI. The V and J ends lost 4 bases and 0 bases respectively, with 13 bases between them. CDR3 coding DNA: TGTGCCAGCAGTTTTTCCAGACCCAATAGCAATCAGCCCCAGCATTTT. This encodes CASSFSRPNSNQPQHF.

The genes are TRBV5-1 and TRBJ1-1; no clear D. Germline V gene data show CDR1 as SGHRS and CDR2 as YFSETQ. With 1 base removed from V and 1 base from J, the gap between germline ends came to 11 bases. The CDR3 is 15 residues long. The DNA of the CDR3 is TGCGCCAGCAGCTTGTCGGCACTAAAGAACACTGAAGCTTTCTTT. Translation: CASSLSALKNTEAFF.

The chain couples TRBV9 to TRBJ2-3; D not certain. The CDR3 consists of 12 residues. Germline V gene data show CDR1 as SGDLS and CDR2 as YYNGEE. Trimming removed 4 bases from V and 6 bases from J, with 9 bases in between. CDR3 sequence: CASSPRPDTQYF. CDR3 nucleotide sequence: TGTGCCAGCAGCCCCAGACCTGATACGCAGTATTTT.

The CDR3 nucleotides are TGCAGTGCTAGTTACGCCAGGCGCAATGAGCAGTTCTTC. Protein sequence: CSASYARRNEQFF. V gene TRBV20-1 combines with J gene TRBJ2-1; D is uncertain. Germline CDR1 reads DFQATT; CDR2 reads SNEGSKA (reference sequence). The CDR3 contains 13 residues. Trimming cost V 3 bases and J 6 bases, with 12 bases left between them.

The genes are TRBV7-3 and TRBJ1-6, with 7 bases fitting TRBD1. CDR1 and CDR2 (germline): SGHTA, FQGTGA. J lost 7 bases, V lost 3 bases, and 3 bases had no gene match. The CDR3 covers 14 residues. CDR3 loop: CASSFPDRNSPLHF. The CDR3 bases are TGTGCCAGCAGCTTTCCGGACAGGAATTCACCCCTCCACTTT.

The chain's CDR3 is CASTKGLDYEQYF. DNA of the CDR3: TGTGCCAGCACCAAGGGTCTGGACTACGAGCAGTACTTC. The genes are TRBV7-2 and TRBJ2-7; D remains ambiguous. Trimming removed 7 bases from V and 3 bases from J, with 13 bases in between. From germline, CDR1 is SGHTA and CDR2 FQGNSA. The CDR3 covers 13 residues.

The chain uses TRBV5-8 and TRBJ1-5; TRBD1 aligns across 10 bases. V was clipped by 2 bases and J by 4 bases; unmatched bases: 15. The germline gives CDR1 SGHTS, CDR2 YDEGEE. The CDR3 has 19 residues. The CDR3 DNA reads as TGTGCCAGCAGCTTTTGTCCGACAGGGGGCCGAGGATGTAATCAGCCCCAGCATTTT. Translating gives CASSFCPTGGRGCNQPQHF.

The rearrangement joins TRBV5-1 to TRBJ2-5; TRBD2 might be the D (6 bases). The CDR3 runs to 16 residues. The germline V and J ends were trimmed by 6 bases and 5 bases, with 23 bases remaining between them. CDR1 is SGHRS and CDR2 is YFSETQ in the germline V gene. The CDR3, as DNA: TGCGCCAGCACCCCATTTTTGTCGGCGGGGCCGGAGACCCAGTACTTC. Its translation: CASTPFLSAGPETQYF.

The chain uses TRBV15 and TRBJ2-2, with 7 bases identical to TRBD2. The ends lost 0 bases at V and 4 bases at J; junction bases unmatched: 11. The CDR3 length is 18 residues. Per germline, CDR1 LNHNV and CDR2 YYDKDF (reference sequence). The CDR3 loop is CATSRDKGASGTTGELFF. CDR3 DNA: TGTGCCACCAGCAGAGATAAAGGGGCTAGCGGTACCACCGGGGAGCTGTTTTTT.

The chain is built from TRBV3-1 (or the pseudogene TRBV3-2) and TRBJ1-6; possibly TRBD1 for D (5 bases). The V and J ends lost 2 bases and 9 bases respectively, with 14 bases between them. From germline, CDR1 is LGHDT and CDR2 YNNKEL (reference sequence). There are 15 residues in the CDR3. The CDR3 DNA is TGTGCCAGCAGCCAAATTTCAGGGCGTTCTTCACCCCTCCACTTT. Its protein is CASSQISGRSSPLHF.

The chain recombines TRBV5-1 with TRBJ2-2; TRBD2 aligns across 9 bases. The V segment lost 4 bases and the J segment 4 bases; nucleotides outside the gene matches: 11. The germline V gene has CDR1 SGHRS and CDR2 YFSETQ. This CDR3 spans 17 amino acids. The CDR3 DNA reads TGCGCCAGCAGCCTTTCACGAGCTAGCGGGGCCACCGGGGAGCTGTTTTTT. Translation: CASSLSRASGATGELFF. Drawing the rest from reference TRBV5-1 and TRBJ2-2, the complete variable domain is KAGVTQTPRYLIKTRGQQVTLSCSPISGHRSVSWYQQTPGQGLQFLFEYFSETQRNKGNFPGRFSGRQFSNSRSEMNVSTLELGDSALYLCASSLSRASGATGELFFGEGSRLTVL.

V usage is TRBV7-6 and J usage is TRBJ1-1; 11 bases fit TRBD1. The V segment lost 6 bases and the J segment 9 bases; nucleotides outside the gene matches: 6. CDR1 and CDR2 (germline): SGHVS, FNYEAQ. This CDR3 spans 13 amino acids. CDR3 residues: CASSRTGGRQAFF. For the CDR3, the DNA is TGTGCCAGCAGTAGGACAGGGGGCCGTCAAGCTTTCTTT.

V gene TRBV12-3 or TRBV12-4 combines with J gene TRBJ1-1; D gene unclear. The CDR3 is 13 residues long. The V and J ends lost 1 base and 1 base respectively, with 4 bases between them. The CDR3 bases are TGTGCCAGCAGTTTAGTCCAGAACACTGAAGCTTTCTTT. Translated: CASSLVQNTEAFF.

This chain links TRBV29-1 with TRBJ1-1, with 7 bases that match TRBD1. The CDR3 sequence is 12 residues long. V trimming: 7 bases; J trimming: 0 bases; junction bases outside the gene matches: 2. Germline CDR1 reads SQVTM; CDR2 reads ANQGSEA. CDR3 region: CSAGQMNTEAFF. The CDR3 coding sequence is TGCAGCGCGGGACAGATGAACACTGAAGCTTTCTTT.

This sequence joins TRBV12-3 or TRBV12-4 and TRBJ1-2, with D tentatively TRBD1 (6 bases). V lost 5 bases, J lost 4 bases, and 11 bases lay in between. There are 13 residues in the CDR3. CDR3 in DNA: TGTGCCAGCAGTGGGGGGGCGCGCTATGGCTACACCTTC. Translated, it gives CASSGGARYGYTF.

V gene TRBV6-5 combines with J gene TRBJ1-5, with 10 nucleotides matching TRBD1. The CDR3 sequence is 15 residues long. The trim removed 0 bases at V and 6 bases at J, leaving 2 bases unmatched. CDR1 is MNHEY, CDR2 SVGAGI, per germline. In nucleotides, the CDR3 is TGTGCCAGCAGTTACTCTAGACAGGGGGCTCAGCCCCAGCATTTT. As protein: CASSYSRQGAQPQHF.